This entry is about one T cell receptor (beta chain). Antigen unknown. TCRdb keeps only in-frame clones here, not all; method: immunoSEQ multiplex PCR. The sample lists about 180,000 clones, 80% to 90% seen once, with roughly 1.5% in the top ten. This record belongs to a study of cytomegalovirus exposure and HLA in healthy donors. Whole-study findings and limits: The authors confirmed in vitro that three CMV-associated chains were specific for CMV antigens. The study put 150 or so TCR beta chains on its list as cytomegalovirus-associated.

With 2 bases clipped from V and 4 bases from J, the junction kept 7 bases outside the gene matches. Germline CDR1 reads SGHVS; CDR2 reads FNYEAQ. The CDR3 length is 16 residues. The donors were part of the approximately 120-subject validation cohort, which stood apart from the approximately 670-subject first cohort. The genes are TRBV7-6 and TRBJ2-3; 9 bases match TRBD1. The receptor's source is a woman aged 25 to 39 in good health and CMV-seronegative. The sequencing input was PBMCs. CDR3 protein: CASSLRHRGQADTQYF. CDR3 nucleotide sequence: TGTGCCAGCAGCTTAAGGCACAGGGGGCAGGCAGATACGCAGTATTTT.